This T cell receptor (beta chain) was obtained from a study of T-cell reconstitution after alpha-beta-depleted transplantation in children. This clonotype has more than one count but fewer than ten. CDR1 and CDR2 from the germline V gene are LNHNV and YYDKDF (reference sequence). V lost 0 bases and J 7 bases, leaving 3 bases between the germline ends. The CDR3 consists of 12 residues. Unique molecular identifiers were used to barcode this TCRbeta library. TCRdb reprocessed the PCR reads with MiXCR, giving one entry per CDR3 protein. This sample has hundreds of thousands of distinct CDR3 sequences, with 9.9% found just once.

Sample: PBMCs from the stem cell graft donor, taken from the stem cell graft. The chain uses TRBV15 and TRBJ2-2; D not resolved. This clonotype was obtained from a human donor who donated a stem cell graft to a child with SCID. The CDR3: CATSRDVGELFF. The CDR3 DNA follows: TGTGCCACCAGCAGAGATGTCGGGGAGCTGTTTTTT.